Below, one T cell receptor (beta chain) is given with its context. The antigen is undetermined. The data are from a study of cytomegalovirus exposure and HLA in healthy donors. Study-wide context: Assignment to the Caucasian-associated ancestry cluster applied to approximately 79% of the approximately 360 genotyped donors. Study outcomes and limitations: A later analysis linked a missense variant in DCLRE1C to the trimming of TCR beta V and J genes. In a later analysis, several top co-occurrence clusters appeared linked to parvovirus B19, influenza, CMV and Epstein-Barr virus.

The study ran its PCR with 60 Vbeta and 13 Jbeta primers. TCRdb's copy holds only in-frame clones and misses some; the assay was immunoSEQ multiplex PCR. Seen here are around 260,000 clones, roughly 80% observed once, and the top ten hold over 0.3%. From germline, CDR1 is SGHAT and CDR2 FQNNGV. Trimming removed 1 base at V and 0 bases at J, with 7 bases between. This CDR3 contains 14 residues. This receptor was obtained from a girl aged 2 to 10 in good health and CMV-seronegative. This rearrangement joins TRBV11-2 to TRBJ2-7; tentatively, D is TRBD2 (5 bases). The sample was PBMCs. The CDR3 sequence is CASSLAGTSYEQYF. As DNA, the CDR3 is TGTGCCAGCAGCTTAGCGGGAACCTCCTACGAGCAGTACTTC.